This T cell receptor beta chain is from a study of spatial heterogeneity in lung cancer. Time point here: sample taken at primary tumor resection. Whole RNA came from tumor, nontumor lung or frozen PBMC and was sequenced without being sorted. Study-wide findings and caveats: Ubiquitous and regional nonsynonymous mutation counts were tracked by ubiquitous and regional expanded TCR counts, respectively. Tumors with more nonsynonymous mutations had more expanded intratumoral alpha and beta TCRs.

TCRdb fed the 5' RACE reads into MiXCR, producing one record per CDR3 protein. The data contain roughly 3,000 distinct CDR3 sequences, 9% to 9.5% of them singletons. Deletions cut 0 bases from V and 1 base from J, with 4 bases between. In germline, CDR1 is SGHDT, CDR2 YYEEEE. The CDR3 contains 13 residues. This clonotype was counted many times. Its matching antigen is unknown. The material was lung tumor tissue, obtained at surgery. V gene TRBV5-6 combines with J gene TRBJ1-1; D is uncertain. The clonotype originates from a male donor with early-stage non-small cell lung cancer. This CDR3 reads CASSLAQNTEAFF. CDR3 bases: TGTGCCAGCAGCTTGGCTCAGAACACTGAAGCTTTCTTT.